A selection of T cell receptor beta chains follows, all from one sample in a study of patients and donors after allogeneic stem cell transplantation. TCRdb analysed the RT-PCR reads with MiXCR anew, one entry per CDR3 protein. The sample lists about a million distinct CDR3 sequences; about a sixth were seen once. Sequencing was carried out using blood, either unsorted or a sorted T cell fraction (not recorded which). Every receptor here comes from a human donor who was either an allogeneic HSCT recipient or a stem cell or donor lymphocyte infusion donor (not recorded which). It is not recorded whose cells these are; they may come from a transplant donor. CDR3s include the opening cysteine and the closing phenylalanine or tryptophan.

j_call | v_call | cdr3_aa
TRBJ2-2 | TRBV2 | CAGSGGGTTGELFF
TRBJ2-7 | TRBV7-9 | CASNAWTGDPYEQYF
TRBJ2-7 | TRBV15 | CATSRDLTSGYEQYF
TRBJ2-7 | TRBV5-1 | CASGPTGGDSYEQYF
TRBJ2-2 | TRBV29-1 | CSVEGGGKTGELFF
TRBJ2-7 | TRBV7-2 | CASSLWVVTPSYEQYF
TRBJ2-3 | TRBV12-3/TRBV12-4 | CASSLVTVDTQYF
TRBJ2-1 | TRBV27 | CASSFSFRDRDPYNEQFF
TRBJ1-1 | TRBV20-1 | CSARARGIRGGTEAFF
TRBJ2-1 | TRBV5-1 | CASSFSLGLAGGSSYNEQFF
TRBJ1-1 | TRBV6-5 | CATLRGTEAFF
TRBJ2-7 | TRBV20-1 | CSARGQGKSYEQYF
TRBJ2-5 | TRBV10-3 | CAISDSLAETQYF
TRBJ2-5 | TRBV6-1 | CASNQAGTEGETQYF
TRBJ1-5 | TRBV7-8 | CASSLDVQGNQPQHF
TRBJ2-7 | TRBV9 | CASSVAAASYEQYF
TRBJ2-3 | TRBV20-1 | CSAGGTSGDTQYF
TRBJ1-3 | TRBV6-2/TRBV6-3 | CASSPTDTGNTIYF
TRBJ2-7 | TRBV21-1 | CASSPFEGAMGPYEQYF
TRBJ1-2 | TRBV5-5 | CASSLQDRDNYGYTF
TRBJ2-3 | TRBV29-1 | CSLTAGGPDTQYF
TRBJ2-2 | TRBV7-9 | CASSLGETVNTGELFF
TRBJ2-5 | TRBV6-1 | CASRLQGVGETQYF
TRBJ2-1 | TRBV5-1 | CASSPGDLSYNEQFF
TRBJ2-1 | TRBV6-1 | CASRGVAGGFNEQFF
TRBJ2-1 | TRBV7-9 | CASSLGGGHDEQFF
TRBJ2-5 | TRBV11-1 | CASSLPPGLAGDQETQYF
TRBJ2-1 | TRBV7-2 | CASSLDQQQFF
TRBJ1-6 | TRBV3-1 | CASSQDKRLNSPLHF
TRBJ2-6 | TRBV6-5 | CASSYSGTGSILTF
TRBJ1-1 | TRBV6-1 | CASTRGQSAGTEAFF
TRBJ1-1 | TRBV28 | CASSLGQGTSEAFF
TRBJ2-7 | TRBV6-2/TRBV6-3 | CASILAGGPGEQYF
TRBJ2-7 | TRBV15 | CATSRDSSAAYEQYF
TRBJ2-3 | TRBV18 | CASSPPGWNGDTQYF
TRBJ2-5 | TRBV6-2/TRBV6-3 | CASSPSRLAQETQYF
TRBJ1-1 | TRBV12-3/TRBV12-4 | CASTTRENTEAFF
TRBJ2-3 | TRBV6-2/TRBV6-3 | CASSYPTLAVSTDTQYF
TRBJ2-1 | TRBV5-1 | CASSLGSGRAPEQFF
TRBJ2-1 | TRBV12-3/TRBV12-4 | CASSLANRGHNEQFF
TRBJ1-4 | TRBV20-1 | CSARVQGTNEKLFF
TRBJ1-6 | TRBV9 | CASSPGSSYNSPLHF
TRBJ1-5 | TRBV12-3/TRBV12-4 | CASSLGDRSNQPQHF
TRBJ1-2 | TRBV20-1 | CSATKQQAYNYGYTF